This T cell receptor beta chain was recorded in a study of blood T cell repertoires in COVID-19. Looking at the study overall: Both acute and convalescent COVID-19 samples were obtained from the United States, Italy and Spain. PBMCs, B-cell-depleted T cells, or T cells were the source of the cDNA or gDNA that made up the material.

The V gene end was trimmed by 5 bases and the J gene end by 0 bases; junction bases not matched to a gene: 6. The CDR3 covers 15 residues. Germline V gene data show CDR1 as SGHRS and CDR2 as YFSETQ. Per the study methods: Reference gene primer amplification gave nucleated cell count estimates. Profiling relied on immunoSEQ multiplex PCR, and the TCRdb table lists in-frame clones only, not all of them. The V and J calls and the clone size are those of that table, but D and trimming were determined from the DNA. The sample yields fewer than 350,000 clones, approximately 86% seen once. The TCR sequence derives from a woman in her fifties or sixties with active or convalescent COVID-19. V gene TRBV5-1 combines with J gene TRBJ2-3, with 7 bases aligning to TRBD2. The specimen sequenced was peripheral blood. CDR3 in DNA: TGCGCCAGCAGTTCCGTAGCGGGTAGCACAGATACGCAGTATTTT. Its translation: CASSSVAGSTDTQYF.